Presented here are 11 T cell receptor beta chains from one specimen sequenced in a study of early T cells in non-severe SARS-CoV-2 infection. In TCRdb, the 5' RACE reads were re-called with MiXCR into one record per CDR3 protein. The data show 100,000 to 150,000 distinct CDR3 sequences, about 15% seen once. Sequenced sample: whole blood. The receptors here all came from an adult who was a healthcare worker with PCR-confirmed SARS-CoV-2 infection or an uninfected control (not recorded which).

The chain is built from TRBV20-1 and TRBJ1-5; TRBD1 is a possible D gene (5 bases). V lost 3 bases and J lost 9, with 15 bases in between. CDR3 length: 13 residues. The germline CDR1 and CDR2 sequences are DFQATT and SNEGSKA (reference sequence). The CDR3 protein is CSARGPNRGPQHF. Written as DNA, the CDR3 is TGCAGTGCTAGGGGACCGAACCGGGGGCCCCAGCATTTT.

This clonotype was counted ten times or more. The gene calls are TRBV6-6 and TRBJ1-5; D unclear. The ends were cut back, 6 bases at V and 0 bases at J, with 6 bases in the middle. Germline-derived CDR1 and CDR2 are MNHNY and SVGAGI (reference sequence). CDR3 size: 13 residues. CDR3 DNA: TGTGCCAGCAGGCAGGATAGCAATCAGCCCCAGCATTTT. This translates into CASRQDSNQPQHF.

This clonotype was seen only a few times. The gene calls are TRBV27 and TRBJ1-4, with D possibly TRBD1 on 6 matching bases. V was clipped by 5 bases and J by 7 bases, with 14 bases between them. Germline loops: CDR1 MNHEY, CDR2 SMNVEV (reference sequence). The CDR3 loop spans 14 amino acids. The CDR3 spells CASSPLGGGEKLFF. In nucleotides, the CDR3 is TGTGCCAGCAGTCCCCTAGGGGGAGGTGAAAAACTGTTTTTT.

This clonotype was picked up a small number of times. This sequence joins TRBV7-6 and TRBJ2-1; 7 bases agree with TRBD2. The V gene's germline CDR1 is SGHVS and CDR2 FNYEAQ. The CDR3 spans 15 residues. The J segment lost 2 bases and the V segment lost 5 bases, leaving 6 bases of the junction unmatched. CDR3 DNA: TGTGCCAGCAGCCGCGGGACTATCCCCTACAATGAGCAGTTCTTC. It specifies CASSRGTIPYNEQFF. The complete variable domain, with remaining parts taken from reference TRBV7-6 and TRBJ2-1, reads GAGVSQSPRYKVTKRGQDVALRCDPISGHVSLYWYRQALGQGPEFLTYFNYEAQQDKSGLPNDRFSAERPEGSISTLTIQRTEQRDSAMYRCASSRGTIPYNEQFFGPGTRLTVL.

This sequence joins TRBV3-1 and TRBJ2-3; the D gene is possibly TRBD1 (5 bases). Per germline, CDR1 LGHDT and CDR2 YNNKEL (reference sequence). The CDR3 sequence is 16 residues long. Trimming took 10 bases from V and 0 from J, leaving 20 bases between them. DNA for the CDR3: TGTGCCAACCGCCTTCGGGCAGGGCGGAGCACAGATACGCAGTATTTT. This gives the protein CANRLRAGRSTDTQYF.

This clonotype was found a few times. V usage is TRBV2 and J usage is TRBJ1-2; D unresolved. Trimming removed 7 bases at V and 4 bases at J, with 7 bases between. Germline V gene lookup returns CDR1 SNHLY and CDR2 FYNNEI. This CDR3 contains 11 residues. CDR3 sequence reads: CASNKFYGYTF. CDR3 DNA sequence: TGTGCCAGCAATAAATTCTATGGCTACACCTTC.

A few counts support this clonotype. CDR3: CATKDSGSDTDTQYF. The CDR3 DNA sequence: TGTGCCACCAAAGACAGCGGCTCCGACACAGATACGCAGTATTTT. V gene TRBV19 combines with J gene TRBJ2-3; D tentatively reads TRBD1 or TRBD2 (5 bases each). The V and J ends lost 10 bases and 2 bases respectively, with 19 bases between them. CDR3 length: 15 residues. CDR1 and CDR2 from the germline V gene are LNHDA and SQIVND (reference sequence).

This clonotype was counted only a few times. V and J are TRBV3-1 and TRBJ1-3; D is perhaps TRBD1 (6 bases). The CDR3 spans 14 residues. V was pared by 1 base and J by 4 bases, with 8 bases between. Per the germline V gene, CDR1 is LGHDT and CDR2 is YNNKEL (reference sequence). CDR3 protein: CASSQVGTGNTIYF. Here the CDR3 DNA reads TGTGCCAGCAGCCAAGTCGGGACAGGAAACACCATATATTTT.

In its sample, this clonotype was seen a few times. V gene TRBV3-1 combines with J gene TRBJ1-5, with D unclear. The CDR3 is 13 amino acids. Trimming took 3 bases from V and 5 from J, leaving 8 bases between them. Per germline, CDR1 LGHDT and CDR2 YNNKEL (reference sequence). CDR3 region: CASSQYVDQPQHF. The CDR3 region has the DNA TGTGCCAGCAGCCAGTACGTGGATCAGCCCCAGCATTTT.

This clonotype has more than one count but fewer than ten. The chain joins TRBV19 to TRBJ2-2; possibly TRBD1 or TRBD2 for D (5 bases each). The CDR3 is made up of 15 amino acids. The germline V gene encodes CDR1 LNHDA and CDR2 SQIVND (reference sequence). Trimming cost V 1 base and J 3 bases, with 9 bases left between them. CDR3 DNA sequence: TGTGCCAGTAGTATAGCCGGGACCTACACCGGGGAGCTGTTTTTT. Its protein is CASSIAGTYTGELFF.

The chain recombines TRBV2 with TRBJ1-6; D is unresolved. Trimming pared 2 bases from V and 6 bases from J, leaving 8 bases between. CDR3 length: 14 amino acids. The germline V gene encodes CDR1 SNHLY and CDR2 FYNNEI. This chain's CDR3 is CASSEIGLNSPLHF. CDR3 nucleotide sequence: TGTGCCAGCAGTGAAATTGGGCTTAATTCACCCCTCCACTTT.